A single sample gave rise to the 4 T cell receptor beta chains below, sequenced in a study of shared clonotypes between healthy human individuals. The data were produced by immunoSEQ multiplex PCR, yet TCRdb's version contains in-frame clones alone and is incomplete. The sample shows a few million clones, 90% to 95% of them seen only once. Source material: naive CD4+ T cells from PBMCs. The subset was: CD45RA+ positively selected. The source of these receptors is a man aged 18 to 29 in good health. Some clones in this sample may be carry-over from other donors' samples.

CDR3 bases: TGTGCCAGCAGCTCCTGGGAGACCCAGTACTTC. Its translation is CASSSWETQYF. This chain links TRBV6-1 with TRBJ2-5; no clear D. The V gene lost 6 bases and the J gene lost 5 bases, with 7 bases spanning the gap. The CDR3 is made up of 11 amino acids. The germline V gene has CDR1 MNHNS and CDR2 SASEGT.

The chain links TRBV30 to TRBJ1-5, with 10 bases lining up with TRBD1. V shed 1 base and J 7 bases; nucleotides not matched to a gene: 1. Per germline, CDR1 GTSNPN and CDR2 SVGIG (reference sequence). The CDR3 covers 13 residues. The CDR3 sequence: CAWSADRGQPQHF. For the CDR3, the DNA is TGTGCCTGGAGTGCGGACAGGGGGCAGCCCCAGCATTTT.

CDR3 DNA: TGCGCCAGCAGCTTGCGGCCGGCGGGTATGGAGGCTGAGCAGTTCTTC. Translating it yields CASSLRPAGMEAEQFF. The chain carries TRBV5-1 and TRBJ2-1; D is possibly TRBD2 (5 bases). The length of the CDR3 is 16 residues. Germline V gene data show CDR1 as SGHRS and CDR2 as YFSETQ. V dropped 1 base and J dropped 9 bases, with 20 bases sitting between them. The full variable domain, completed using reference TRBV5-1 and TRBJ2-1, is KAGVTQTPRYLIKTRGQQVTLSCSPISGHRSVSWYQQTPGQGLQFLFEYFSETQRNKGNFPGRFSGRQFSNSRSEMNVSTLELGDSALYLCASSLRPAGMEAEQFFGPGTRLTVL.

The V and J genes are TRBV28 and TRBJ1-5, with a tentative D call TRBD1 (5 bases). The length of the CDR3 is 13 residues. The germline V and J ends were trimmed by 6 bases and 6 bases, with 12 bases remaining between them. Germline lookup yields CDR1 MDHEN and CDR2 SYDVKM. CDR3 in DNA: TGTGCCAGCAGGAGGGGTTCGGGTCAGCCCCAGCATTTT. Its translation: CASRRGSGQPQHF.